This T cell receptor beta chain was found in a study of shared T cell receptors in the human thymus. Measured with immunoSEQ multiplex PCR; TCRdb has only the in-frame clones, and not every one. This sample yields roughly 710,000 clones, of which around 85% are seen a single time; roughly 0.01% belongs to the top ten. A few counts support this clone. This CDR3 contains 14 residues. Germline assignment: CDR1 ENHRY and CDR2 SYGVKD. The V and J ends lost 5 bases and 5 bases respectively, with 15 bases between them. These data are also associated with another study on human thymus T cells.

Material: thymocytes. The chain employs TRBV10-3 and TRBJ1-2; D ambiguous. The clonotype was recovered from a girl under three years old with a congenital heart defect. The CDR3 DNA follows: TGTGCCATCAGTAATTTCTCCCAAGCATATGGCTACACCTTC. Translating it yields CAISNFSQAYGYTF.